Listed here are 23 T cell receptor beta chains from one sample, sequenced in a study of blood T cell repertoires in COVID-19. Sequencing used immunoSEQ multiplex PCR; TCRdb keeps in-frame clones, though not all of them. This table holds some 97,000 clones, roughly 84% found once. Input material: peripheral blood. The receptors stem from a human donor in a cohort sampled during active COVID-19.

Only a few counts were recorded for this clone. DNA for the CDR3: TGTGCCAGCAGTTACCTTGGGAGCCCCTACGAGCAGTACTTC. It yields the protein CASSYLGSPYEQYF. V usage is TRBV6-6 and J usage is TRBJ2-7, with a tentative D call TRBD2 (5 bases). This CDR3 has 14 residues. V lost 2 bases and J lost 2, with 10 bases in between. Germline values: CDR1 MNHNY, CDR2 SVGAGI (reference sequence).

J is TRBJ1-2 and V is TRBV10-3; a possible D gene is TRBD1 (5 bases). The V end lost 0 bases, the J end lost 6 bases, and 17 bases lay between the germline ends. Germline V gene lookup returns CDR1 ENHRY and CDR2 SYGVKD. This CDR3 spans 16 amino acids. The chain's CDR3 is CAISESTLGALHGYTF. DNA of the CDR3: TGTGCCATCAGTGAGTCGACCCTAGGGGCCCTTCATGGCTACACCTTC.

This clone was found once. The rearrangement joins TRBV28 to TRBJ1-2, with TRBD1 matching 7 bases. Germline lookup yields CDR1 MDHEN and CDR2 SYDVKM. Trimming took 3 bases from V and 7 from J; bases not matched to a gene: 5. CDR3 length equals 13 residues. The CDR3 is CASSFGDSPGYTF. DNA of the CDR3: TGTGCCAGCAGTTTCGGGGACAGTCCTGGCTACACCTTC.

The rearrangement uses TRBV7-7 and TRBJ2-2; TRBD1 matches at 7 bases. The V and J ends lost 5 bases and 0 bases, in that order; junction bases with no gene match: 6. CDR3 size: 16 residues. The germline V gene has CDR1 SSHAT and CDR2 FNYEAQ (reference sequence). The CDR3 loop reads CASSKRGTANTGELFF. For the CDR3, the DNA is TGTGCCAGCAGCAAGAGGGGGACAGCGAACACCGGGGAGCTGTTTTTT. The entire variable domain, with the rest obtained from reference TRBV7-7 and TRBJ2-2, is as follows: GAGVSQSPRYKVTKRGQDVTLRCDPISSHATLYWYQQALGQGPEFLTYFNYEAQPDKSGLPSDRFSAERPEGSISTLTIQRTEQRDSAMYRCASSKRGTANTGELFFGEGSRLTVL.

V usage is TRBV27 and J usage is TRBJ2-1; 12 bases match TRBD1. This CDR3 is built from 15 residues. J lost 4 bases, V lost 4 bases, and 2 bases had no gene match. The germline V gene has CDR1 MNHEY and CDR2 SMNVEV (reference sequence). CDR3 amino acids: CASSWGQGAYNEQFF. Written as DNA, the CDR3 is TGTGCCAGCAGTTGGGGACAGGGGGCGTACAATGAGCAGTTCTTC.

The rearrangement links TRBV10-1 to TRBJ2-7; D unresolved. Germline CDR1 WNHNN, CDR2 SYGVQD (reference sequence). This CDR3 is 12 amino acids long. Trimming shortened V by 0 bases and J by 10 bases, and 10 bases separated the two germline ends. This CDR3 reads CASSESISGQYF. The CDR3 DNA sequence: TGCGCCAGCAGTGAGTCGATATCGGGTCAGTACTTC.

The rearrangement uses TRBV6-5 and TRBJ2-1; no reliable D call. CDR3 length: 13 residues. The germline V gene has CDR1 MNHEY and CDR2 SVGAGI. The V end lost 7 bases, the J end lost 4 bases, and 11 bases lay between the germline ends. The CDR3 DNA reads TGTGCCAGCAAACTAACCCCTTACAATGAGCAGTTCTTC. Its protein product is CASKLTPYNEQFF.

The rearrangement links TRBV4-3 to TRBJ1-2; the D gene is possibly TRBD1 (6 bases). CDR3 length: 16 residues. CDR1 and CDR2 (germline): LGHNA, YSLEER. V was pared by 0 bases and J by 0 bases, with 11 bases between. For the CDR3, the DNA is TGCGCCAGCAGCCAAGACCAAGGGGGAGCTAACTATGGCTACACCTTC. Its protein product is CASSQDQGGANYGYTF.

The chain couples TRBV24-1 to TRBJ1-1; D remains ambiguous. CDR3 length: 11 amino acids. In germline, CDR1 is KGHDR, CDR2 SFDVKD. Between the trimmed V and J ends, which lost 6 bases and 4 bases, there was a span of 5 bases. The CDR3 loop is CATSRGTEAFF. The CDR3 coding sequence is TGTGCCACCAGTCGAGGCACTGAAGCTTTCTTT.

The chain employs TRBV7-6 and TRBJ1-2; D not certain. The germline V gene has CDR1 SGHVS and CDR2 FNYEAQ. The CDR3 consists of 13 residues. V lost 1 base and J 7 bases, leaving 10 bases between the germline ends. The CDR3 region has the DNA TGTGCCAGCAGCTTAGGGCCGGGAATTGGCTACACCTTC. Translation: CASSLGPGIGYTF.

The rearrangement uses TRBV27 and TRBJ1-1; perhaps TRBD1 as D (6 bases). This CDR3 is built from 14 residues. Deletions cut 4 bases from V and 0 bases from J, with 9 bases between. Per germline, CDR1 MNHEY and CDR2 SMNVEV (reference sequence). CDR3 region: CASSYREMNTEAFF. The CDR3 region has the DNA TGTGCCAGCAGTTACAGGGAAATGAACACTGAAGCTTTCTTT.

The chain joins TRBV6-2 or TRBV6-3 to TRBJ2-7, with 8 bases that match TRBD2. Germline assignment: CDR1 MNHEY and CDR2 SVGEGT. V dropped 4 bases and J dropped 7; count of bases not matched to a gene: 9. This CDR3 has 14 residues. CDR3 sequence (DNA): TGTGCCAGCAGTTCACCGGGACTAGTGGGTGAGCAGTACTTC. It encodes CASSSPGLVGEQYF.

The chain combines TRBV7-9 with TRBJ2-7; no reliable D call. Germline V lookup: CDR1 SEHNR, CDR2 FQNEAQ (reference sequence). The CDR3 extends over 13 amino acids. With 5 bases removed from V and 0 bases from J, the gap between germline ends came to 8 bases. The CDR3: CASSRGNSYEQYF. DNA for the CDR3: TGTGCCAGCAGCCGAGGTAACTCCTACGAGCAGTACTTC.

The V and J genes are TRBV7-9 and TRBJ2-2, with a weak D call TRBD1 (6 bases). CDR1 and CDR2 from the germline V gene are SEHNR and FQNEAQ (reference sequence). Trimming shortened V by 4 bases and J by 1 base, and 10 bases separated the two germline ends. CDR3 length: 15 amino acids. CDR3 sequence reads: CASSSGTLNTGELFF. CDR3 sequence (DNA): TGTGCCAGCAGCTCCGGGACACTGAACACCGGGGAGCTGTTTTTT.

The chain joins TRBV7-9 to TRBJ2-7; weak D call: TRBD2 (5 bases). The CDR3 extends over 16 amino acids. The germline V gene has CDR1 SEHNR and CDR2 FQNEAQ (reference sequence). Trimming stripped 0 bases from V and 4 bases from J, with 16 bases between. In DNA, the CDR3 is TGTGCCAGCAGCTTAGCCCTGTCCACTAGTCGGTACGAGCAGTACTTC. Its protein product is CASSLALSTSRYEQYF. The full variable domain, in which reference TRBV7-9 and TRBJ2-7 provide the parts outside the CDR3, is DTGVSQNPRHKITKRGQNVTFRCDPISEHNRLYWYRQTLGQGPEFLTYFQNEAQLEKSRLLSDRFSAERPKGSFSTLEIQRTEQGDSAMYLCASSLALSTSRYEQYFGPGTRLTVT.

DNA for the CDR3: TGTGCCAGCTCACACTCCGGGACAGCTAAAAACATTCAGTACTTC. As protein: CASSHSGTAKNIQYF. V usage is TRBV18 and J usage is TRBJ2-4, with 7 bases that match TRBD1. The CDR3 is 15 residues long. V lost 4 bases to trimming and J lost 4 bases; unmatched junction nucleotides: 7. Germline V gene lookup returns CDR1 KGHSH and CDR2 LQKENI.

The count of this clone is one. The chain joins TRBV3-1 (or the pseudogene TRBV3-2) to TRBJ2-7; 10 bases fit TRBD2. There are 15 residues in the CDR3. V shed 4 bases and J 2 bases; nucleotides not matched to a gene: 5. Germline V lookup: CDR1 LGHDT, CDR2 YNNKEL (reference sequence). This CDR3 reads CASSRSSGGAYEQYF. In nucleotides, the CDR3 is TGTGCCAGCAGCCGGAGCAGCGGGGGGGCCTACGAGCAGTACTTC.

This clone was recorded once. The chain is built from TRBV6-2 or TRBV6-3 and TRBJ2-5; 8 bases align to TRBD2. Germline CDR1 is MNHEY and CDR2 is SVGEGT. The CDR3 has 16 amino acids. V was pared by 5 bases and J by 5 bases, with 13 bases of the junction left unmatched. The CDR3 sequence is CASSTRRGATRETQYF. The CDR3 DNA is TGTGCCAGCAGTACGCGGCGGGGGGCTACTAGGGAGACCCAGTACTTC.

This clone was detected once. The chain carries TRBV2 and TRBJ2-7, with TRBD2 matching 10 bases. V lost 5 bases and J lost 4; bases outside the gene matches: 8. Germline V gene data show CDR1 as SNHLY and CDR2 as FYNNEI. The CDR3 consists of 15 residues. The CDR3 region is CASSPLAGVLYEQYF. For the CDR3, the DNA is TGTGCCAGCAGTCCCCTAGCGGGGGTTTTATACGAGCAGTACTTC.

The chain combines TRBV2 with TRBJ2-7, with TRBD1 matching 8 bases. The germline CDR1 and CDR2 sequences are SNHLY and FYNNEI. With V trimmed by 8 bases and J by 2 bases, 5 bases remained unmatched. The CDR3 has 13 amino acids. The DNA for the CDR3 is TGTGCCAGCGAGGACAGGGCGACCTACGAGCAGTACTTC. Protein sequence: CASEDRATYEQYF.

The chain employs TRBV20-1 and TRBJ2-7; 7 positions agree with TRBD1. The CDR3 is made up of 11 amino acids. V trimming: 4 bases; J trimming: 4 bases; junction bases outside the gene matches: 1. Germline CDR1 is DFQATT and CDR2 is SNEGSKA (reference sequence). CDR3 bases: TGCAGTGCTATACAGGGGTACGAGCAGTACTTC. It translates to CSAIQGYEQYF.

Relative to its sample, this clone is medium-sized. The chain joins TRBV27 to TRBJ2-7; D gene unclear. This CDR3 contains 13 residues. V gave up 2 bases and J gave up 3 bases, with 8 bases separating them. Per germline, CDR1 MNHEY and CDR2 SMNVEV (reference sequence). The CDR3 protein is CASSLAAYYEQYF. The CDR3 DNA reads as TGTGCCAGCAGTTTAGCGGCATACTACGAGCAGTACTTC.

V gene TRBV3-1 (or the pseudogene TRBV3-2) combines with J gene TRBJ1-6; 8 bases agree with TRBD1. This CDR3 is built from 14 residues. Germline loops: CDR1 LGHDT, CDR2 YNNKEL (reference sequence). V shed 5 bases, J shed 6 bases, and the junction held 3 bases outside the gene matches. The CDR3 DNA reads TGTGCCAGCAGCTTCGGACAGGGTAATTCACCCCTCCACTTT. Its translation: CASSFGQGNSPLHF.